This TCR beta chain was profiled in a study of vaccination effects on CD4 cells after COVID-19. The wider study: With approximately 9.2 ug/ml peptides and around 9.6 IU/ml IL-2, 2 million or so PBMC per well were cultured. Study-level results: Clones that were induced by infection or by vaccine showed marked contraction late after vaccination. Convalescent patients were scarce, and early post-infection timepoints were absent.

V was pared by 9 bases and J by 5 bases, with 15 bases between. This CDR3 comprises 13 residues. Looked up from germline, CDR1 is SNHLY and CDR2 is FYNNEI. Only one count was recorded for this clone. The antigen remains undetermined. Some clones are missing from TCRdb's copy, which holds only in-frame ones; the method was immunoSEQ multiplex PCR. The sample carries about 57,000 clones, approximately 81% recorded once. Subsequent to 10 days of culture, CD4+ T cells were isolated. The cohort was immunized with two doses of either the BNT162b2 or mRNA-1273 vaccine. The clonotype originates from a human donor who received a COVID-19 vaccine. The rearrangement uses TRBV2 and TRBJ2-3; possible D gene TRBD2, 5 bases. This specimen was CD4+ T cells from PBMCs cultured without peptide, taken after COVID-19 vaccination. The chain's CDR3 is CASKEKAVDTQYF. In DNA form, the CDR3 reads TGTGCCAGTAAGGAGAAAGCGGTAGATACGCAGTATTTT.